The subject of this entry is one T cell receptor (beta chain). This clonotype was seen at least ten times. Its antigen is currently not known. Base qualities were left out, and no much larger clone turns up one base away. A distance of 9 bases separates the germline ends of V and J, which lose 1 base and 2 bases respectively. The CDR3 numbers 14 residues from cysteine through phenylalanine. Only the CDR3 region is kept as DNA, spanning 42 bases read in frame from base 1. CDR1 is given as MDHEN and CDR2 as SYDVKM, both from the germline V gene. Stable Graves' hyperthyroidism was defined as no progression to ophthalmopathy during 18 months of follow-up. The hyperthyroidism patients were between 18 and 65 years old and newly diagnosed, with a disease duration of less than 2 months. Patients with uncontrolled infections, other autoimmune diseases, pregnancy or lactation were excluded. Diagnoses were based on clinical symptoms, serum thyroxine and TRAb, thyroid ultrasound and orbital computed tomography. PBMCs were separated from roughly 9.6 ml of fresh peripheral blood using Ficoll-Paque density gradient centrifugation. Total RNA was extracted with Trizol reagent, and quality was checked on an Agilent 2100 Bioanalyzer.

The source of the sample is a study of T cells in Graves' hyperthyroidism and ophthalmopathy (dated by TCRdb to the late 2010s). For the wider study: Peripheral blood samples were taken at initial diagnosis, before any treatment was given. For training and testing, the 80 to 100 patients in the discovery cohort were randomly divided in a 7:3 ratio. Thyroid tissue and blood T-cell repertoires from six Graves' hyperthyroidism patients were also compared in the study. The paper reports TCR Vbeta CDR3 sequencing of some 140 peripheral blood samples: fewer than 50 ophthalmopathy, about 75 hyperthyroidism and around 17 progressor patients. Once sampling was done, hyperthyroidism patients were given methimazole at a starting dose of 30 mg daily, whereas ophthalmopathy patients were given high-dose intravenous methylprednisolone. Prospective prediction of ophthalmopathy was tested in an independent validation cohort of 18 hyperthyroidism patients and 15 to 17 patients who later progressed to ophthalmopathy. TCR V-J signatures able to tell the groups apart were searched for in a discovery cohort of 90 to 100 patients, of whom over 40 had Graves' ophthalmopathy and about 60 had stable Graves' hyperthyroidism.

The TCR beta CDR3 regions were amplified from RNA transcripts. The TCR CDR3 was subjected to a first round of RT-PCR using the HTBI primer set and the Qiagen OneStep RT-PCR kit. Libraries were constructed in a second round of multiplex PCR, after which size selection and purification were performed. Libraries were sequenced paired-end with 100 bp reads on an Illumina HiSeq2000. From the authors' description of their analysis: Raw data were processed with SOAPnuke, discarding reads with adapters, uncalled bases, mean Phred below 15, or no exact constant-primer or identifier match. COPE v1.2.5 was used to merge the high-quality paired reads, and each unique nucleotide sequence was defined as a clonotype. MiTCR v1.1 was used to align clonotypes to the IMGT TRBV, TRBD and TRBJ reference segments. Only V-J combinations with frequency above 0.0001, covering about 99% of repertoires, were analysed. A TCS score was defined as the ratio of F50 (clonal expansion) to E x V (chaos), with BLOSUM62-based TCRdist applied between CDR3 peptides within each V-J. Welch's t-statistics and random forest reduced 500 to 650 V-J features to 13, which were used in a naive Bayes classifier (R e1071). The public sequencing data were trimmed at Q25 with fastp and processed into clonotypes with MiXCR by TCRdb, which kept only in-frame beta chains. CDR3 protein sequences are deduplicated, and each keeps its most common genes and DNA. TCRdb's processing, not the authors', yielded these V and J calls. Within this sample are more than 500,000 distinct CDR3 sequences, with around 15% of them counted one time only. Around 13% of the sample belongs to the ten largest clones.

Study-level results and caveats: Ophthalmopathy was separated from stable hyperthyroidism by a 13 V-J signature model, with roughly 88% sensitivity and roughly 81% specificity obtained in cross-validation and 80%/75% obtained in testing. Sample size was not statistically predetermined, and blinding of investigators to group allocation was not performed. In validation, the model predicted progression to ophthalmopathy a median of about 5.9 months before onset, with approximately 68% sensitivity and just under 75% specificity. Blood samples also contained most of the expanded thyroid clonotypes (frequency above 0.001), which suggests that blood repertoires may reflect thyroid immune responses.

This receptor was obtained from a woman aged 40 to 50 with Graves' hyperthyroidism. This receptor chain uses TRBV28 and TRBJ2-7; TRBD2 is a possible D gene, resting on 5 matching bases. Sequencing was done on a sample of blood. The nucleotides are TGTGCCAGCAGTTTATACGGGATGACCTACGAGCAGTACTTC. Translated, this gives CASSLYGMTYEQYF.